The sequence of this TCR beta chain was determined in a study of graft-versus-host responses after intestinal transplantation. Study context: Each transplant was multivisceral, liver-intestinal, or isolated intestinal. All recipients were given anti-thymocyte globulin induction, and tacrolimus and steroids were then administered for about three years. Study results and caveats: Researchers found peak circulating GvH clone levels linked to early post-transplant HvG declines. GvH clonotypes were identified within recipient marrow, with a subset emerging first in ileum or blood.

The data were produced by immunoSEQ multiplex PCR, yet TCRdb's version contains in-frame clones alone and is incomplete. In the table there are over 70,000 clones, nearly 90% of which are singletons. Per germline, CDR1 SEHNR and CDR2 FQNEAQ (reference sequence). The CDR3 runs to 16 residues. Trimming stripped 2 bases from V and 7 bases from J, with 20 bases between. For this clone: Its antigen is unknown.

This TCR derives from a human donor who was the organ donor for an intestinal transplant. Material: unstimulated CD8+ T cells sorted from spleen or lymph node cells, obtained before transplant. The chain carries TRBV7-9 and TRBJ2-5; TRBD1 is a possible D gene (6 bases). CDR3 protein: CASSLPDRLTGGTQYF. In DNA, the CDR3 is TGTGCCAGCAGCTTACCGGACAGACTCACGGGTGGGACCCAGTACTTC.